Below, 26 T cell receptor beta chains from the same sample are listed, as sequenced in a study of identical twins. TCRdb reprocessed the 5' RACE reads with MiXCR, giving one entry per CDR3 protein. Of approximately 690,000 distinct CDR3 sequences listed, approximately 6.1% are singletons. The sequenced material came from naive T cells sorted from blood. The source of these receptors is a man aged 18 to 30 in good health.

This clonotype showed up many times. The chain couples TRBV5-6 to TRBJ1-5; D is possibly TRBD1 (5 bases). The CDR3 sequence is 15 residues long. Germline CDR1 and CDR2: SGHDT and YYEEEE. With 4 bases removed from V and 2 bases from J, the gap between germline ends came to 13 bases. The CDR3 sequence is CASSHGGGGNQPQHF. As DNA, the CDR3 is TGTGCCAGCAGCCACGGGGGTGGAGGCAATCAGCCCCAGCATTTT.

In its sample, this clonotype was seen a few times. Here the CDR3 reads CASSPLGGTPYNEQFF. Written as DNA, the CDR3 is TGTGCCAGCAGCCCATTGGGGGGCACACCCTACAATGAGCAGTTCTTC. V and J are TRBV11-2 and TRBJ2-1; D is possibly TRBD1 or TRBD2 (6 bases each). The V gene lost 5 bases and the J gene lost 2 bases, with 16 bases spanning the gap. This CDR3 is 16 amino acids long. The germline gives CDR1 SGHAT, CDR2 FQNNGV.

This sequence joins TRBV18 and TRBJ2-5, with TRBD2 matching over 10 bases. Per germline, CDR1 KGHSH and CDR2 LQKENI. J gave up 5 bases and V 0 bases, and 6 bases lay outside the gene matches. The CDR3 is 16 amino acids. CDR3 region: CASSPPLGLATETQYF. For the CDR3, the DNA is TGTGCCAGCTCACCACCGTTGGGACTAGCGACGGAGACCCAGTACTTC.

This clonotype turned up a few times. V usage is TRBV5-1 and J usage is TRBJ2-1, with TRBD2 identical over 9 bases. The CDR3 covers 14 residues. Germline CDR1 SGHRS, CDR2 YFSETQ. Trimming cost V 3 bases and J 8 bases; bases outside gene matches: 6. CDR3 nucleotide sequence: TGCGCCAGCAGCTCCGGGACTAGCTCTGATGAGCAGTTCTTC. Protein sequence: CASSSGTSSDEQFF.

This clonotype showed up many times. V gene TRBV7-2 combines with J gene TRBJ1-2; 8 positions agree with TRBD1. The trim removed 5 bases at V and 2 bases at J, leaving 7 bases unmatched. The CDR3 totals 15 residues. Germline-derived CDR1 and CDR2 are SGHTA and FQGNSA. The CDR3 is CASSTRTGRNYGYTF. The CDR3 region has the DNA TGTGCCAGCAGCACCCGGACAGGGAGAAACTATGGCTACACCTTC. The complete variable domain, with remaining parts taken from reference TRBV7-2 and TRBJ1-2, reads GAGVSQSPSNKVTEKGKDVELRCDPISGHTALYWYRQSLGQGLEFLIYFQGNSAPDKSGLPSDRFSAERTGGSVSTLTIQRTQQEDSAVYLCASSTRTGRNYGYTFGSGTRLTVV.

This clonotype was recorded many times. This chain connects TRBV7-9 to TRBJ2-1, with D possibly being TRBD2 (6 bases). Germline CDR1 reads SEHNR; CDR2 reads FQNEAQ (reference sequence). The CDR3 is 14 amino acids. V shed 8 bases and J shed 6 bases, with 17 bases lying between them. DNA of the CDR3: TGTGCCAGCCTAAGAGGAGCGGGCCTCAATGAGCAGTTCTTC. It translates to CASLRGAGLNEQFF.

This clonotype was observed many times. In DNA, the CDR3 is TGCGCCAGCAGCTTATATCCCAGGGGACCCCACGAGAACACTGAAGCTTTCTTT. Translated: CASSLYPRGPHENTEAFF. This rearrangement joins TRBV5-1 to TRBJ1-1; perhaps TRBD1 as D (6 bases). The V gene lost 2 bases and the J gene lost 1 base, with 21 bases spanning the gap. The CDR3 is 18 amino acids. In germline, CDR1 is SGHRS, CDR2 YFSETQ.

This clonotype was counted between two and nine times. The rearrangement uses TRBV19 and TRBJ2-1; 8 bases agree with TRBD1. CDR1 and CDR2 from the germline V gene are LNHDA and SQIVND (reference sequence). V gave up 5 bases and J gave up 2 bases; unmatched junction bases: 5. The length of the CDR3 is 15 residues. The CDR3, as DNA: TGTGCCAGTAGTGGACAGGGTGGGACCTACAATGAGCAGTTCTTC. This gives the protein CASSGQGGTYNEQFF. Full variable domain (missing parts from reference TRBV19 and TRBJ2-1): DGGITQSPKYLFRKEGQNVTLSCEQNLNHDAMYWYRQDPGQGLRLIYYSQIVNDFQKGDIAEGYSVSREKKESFPLTVTSAQKNPTAFYLCASSGQGGTYNEQFFGPGTRLTVL.

The chain employs TRBV12-5 and TRBJ2-3; D unclear. Germline V gene data show CDR1 as LGHNT and CDR2 as FRNRAP. The CDR3 loop spans 13 amino acids. V was shortened by 4 bases and J by 4 bases, with 9 bases between the two germline ends. CDR3 nucleotides: TGTGCTAGTGGTTCGCCCCCCCCAGATACGCAGTATTTT. Protein sequence: CASGSPPPDTQYF.

This clonotype was recorded a few times. The J gene is TRBJ2-3, the V gene TRBV6-1; 8 positions agree with TRBD2. The CDR3 runs 15 residues. Trimming took 4 bases from V and 6 from J; bases not matched to a gene: 9. Germline lookup yields CDR1 MNHNS and CDR2 SASEGT. Here the CDR3 reads CASSAKTSALDTQYF. CDR3 coding DNA: TGTGCCAGCAGTGCGAAGACTAGCGCACTTGATACGCAGTATTTT.

In regard to this clonotype: A much larger clone sits a single nucleotide away, making a read error possible. This chain connects TRBV9 to TRBJ2-2; 10 nucleotides align to TRBD1. The CDR3 loop spans 15 amino acids. Germline CDR1 is SGDLS and CDR2 is YYNGEE. As DNA, the CDR3 is TGTGCCAGCAATCGGATCGGGACAGGGGCCGGGGAGCTGTATTTT. Residues: CASNRIGTGAGELYF.

This clonotype has a handful of counts. This rearrangement joins TRBV7-2 to TRBJ2-3; tentatively, D is TRBD1 (7 bases). V lost 3 bases and J lost 13, with 23 bases in between. Per germline, CDR1 SGHTA and CDR2 FQGNSA. The CDR3 runs 15 residues. The CDR3 coding sequence is TGTGCCAGCAGCTTTCCTCAACAAGGGGGCGCGGGGAAGTATTTT. Translated: CASSFPQQGGAGKYF. Filled out from reference TRBV7-2 and TRBJ2-3, the complete variable domain reads GAGVSQSPSNKVTEKGKDVELRCDPISGHTALYWYRQSLGQGLEFLIYFQGNSAPDKSGLPSDRFSAERTGGSVSTLTIQRTQQEDSAVYLCASSFPQQGGAGKYFGPGTRLTVL.

The chain links TRBV4-3 to TRBJ1-2; a possible D gene is TRBD1 (6 bases). Germline V gene sequence: CDR1 LGHNA, CDR2 YSLEER. CDR3 length: 14 residues. V was shortened by 8 bases and J by 4 bases, with 17 bases between the two germline ends. The DNA of the CDR3 is TGCGCCAGCCGCCCCGGCCAGGGGCTCTATGGCTACACCTTC. This codes for CASRPGQGLYGYTF.

This chain uses TRBV3-1 with TRBJ2-4; 11 nucleotides agree with TRBD2. V was clipped by 4 bases and J by 10 bases; unmatched bases: 15. The CDR3 loop spans 17 amino acids. Germline loops: CDR1 LGHDT, CDR2 YNNKEL (reference sequence). The CDR3 region is CASSPLAGGLLSVIQYF. The CDR3 DNA sequence: TGTGCCAGCAGCCCTCTAGCGGGAGGACTCCTCTCCGTAATTCAGTACTTC. Full variable domain (missing parts from reference TRBV3-1 and TRBJ2-4): DTAVSQTPKYLVTQMGNDKSIKCEQNLGHDTMYWYKQDSKKFLKIMFSYNNKELIINETVPNRFSPKSPDKAHLNLHINSLELGDSAVYFCASSPLAGGLLSVIQYFGAGTRLSVL.

There are many counts of this clonotype. This chain connects TRBV27 to TRBJ1-5; 9 nucleotides line up with TRBD1. In germline, CDR1 is MNHEY, CDR2 SMNVEV (reference sequence). The CDR3 totals 15 residues. V shed 6 bases, J shed 2 bases, and the junction held 5 bases outside the gene matches. DNA of the CDR3: TGTGCCAGCAGGAGACAGGGGGTTGGCAATCAGCCCCAGCATTTT. It codes for CASRRQGVGNQPQHF.

This clonotype was recorded at least ten times. This chain links TRBV5-1 with TRBJ2-7; tentatively, D is TRBD1 (6 bases). The length of the CDR3 is 14 residues. Trimming removed 0 bases from V and 3 bases from J, with 10 bases in between. Per germline, CDR1 SGHRS and CDR2 YFSETQ. CDR3 nucleotides: TGCGCCAGCAGCTTGGGACAGGAGATCTACGAGCAGTACTTC. It translates to CASSLGQEIYEQYF.

In its sample, this clonotype was seen many times. CDR3 nucleotide sequence: TGCAGCGGATTGGGCAGTCCATGGGGTACGGATACGCAGTATTTT. Amino acid sequence: CSGLGSPWGTDTQYF. The chain is built from TRBV29-1 and TRBJ2-3, with D uncertain. CDR1 is SQVTM, CDR2 ANQGSEA, per germline. The CDR3 covers 15 residues. Trimming pared 7 bases from V and 6 bases from J, leaving 23 bases between.

This clonotype was observed at least ten times. One junction end does not reproduce the germline sequence, and a read error may be involved. The chain uses TRBV11-2 and TRBJ2-2; D is possibly TRBD2 (5 bases). This CDR3 has 12 amino acids. Germline V gives CDR1 SGHAT, CDR2 FQNNGV. The CDR3 sequence: CASSLNTGELLF. DNA of the CDR3: TGTGCCAGCAGCTTAAACACCGGGGAGCTGCTTTTT.

At least ten counts were recorded for this clonotype. The V and J genes are TRBV5-1 and TRBJ1-1; possible D gene TRBD1, 5 bases. V was trimmed by 1 base and J by 5 bases, leaving 12 bases between them. Germline assignment: CDR1 SGHRS and CDR2 YFSETQ. The CDR3 totals 14 residues. CDR3 region: CASSLWGEVTEAFF. The CDR3 region has the DNA TGCGCCAGCAGCTTGTGGGGGGAGGTGACTGAAGCTTTCTTT. The full variable domain, completed using reference TRBV5-1 and TRBJ1-1, is KAGVTQTPRYLIKTRGQQVTLSCSPISGHRSVSWYQQTPGQGLQFLFEYFSETQRNKGNFPGRFSGRQFSNSRSEMNVSTLELGDSALYLCASSLWGEVTEAFFGQGTRLTVV.

Only a few counts were recorded for this clonotype. The V call is TRBV20-1, the J call TRBJ2-1; D is unresolved. The length of the CDR3 is 14 residues. V lost 3 bases, J lost 5 bases, and 14 bases lay in between. Germline-derived CDR1 and CDR2 are DFQATT and SNEGSKA (reference sequence). CDR3 DNA sequence: TGCAGTGCTAGTCTTCCTAGTAGGAACAATGAGCAGTTCTTC. Amino acid sequence: CSASLPSRNNEQFF.

The J gene is TRBJ2-7, the V gene TRBV4-1, with a tentative D call TRBD1 (6 bases). Germline V CDR1 and CDR2: MGHRA, YSYEKL. The CDR3 loop spans 14 amino acids. V was pared by 2 bases and J by 7 bases, with 15 bases between. This CDR3 is CASSQHTGYEEQYV. CDR3 nucleotide sequence: TGCGCCAGCAGCCAACATACAGGGTATGAAGAGCAGTACGTC.

The genes are TRBV18 and TRBJ2-1; 10 nucleotides align to TRBD2. Germline trimming cut 4 bases from V and 6 bases from J; bases unmatched to any gene: 9. Germline-derived CDR1 and CDR2 are KGHSH and LQKENI. The CDR3 is 16 residues long. The CDR3 DNA reads as TGTGCCAGCTCACGAGGTACTAGCGGGATCGCCAATGAGCAGTTCTTC. Its protein product is CASSRGTSGIANEQFF. The variable domain in full, completed from reference TRBV18 and TRBJ2-1, reads NAGVMQNPRHLVRRRGQEARLRCSPMKGHSHVYWYRQLPEEGLKFMVYLQKENIIDESGMPKERFSAEFPKEGPSILRIQQVVRGDSAAYFCASSRGTSGIANEQFFGPGTRLTVL.

This clonotype occurred a few times. J is TRBJ1-2 and V is TRBV5-1, with 12 positions matching TRBD1. This CDR3 spans 16 amino acids. From germline, CDR1 is SGHRS and CDR2 YFSETQ. V was pared by 0 bases and J by 6 bases, with 6 bases of the junction left unmatched. The CDR3 spells CASSLVSGQGANGYTF. CDR3 coding DNA: TGCGCCAGCAGCTTGGTGTCGGGACAGGGGGCGAATGGCTACACCTTC.

This clonotype was observed a handful of times. The V call is TRBV7-9, the J call TRBJ2-7; 8 bases align to TRBD1. The length of the CDR3 is 14 residues. J gave up 5 bases and V 3 bases, and 6 bases lay outside the gene matches. CDR1 is SEHNR, CDR2 FQNEAQ, per germline (reference sequence). CDR3 sequence reads: CASSLDDRGHEQYF. CDR3 in DNA: TGTGCCAGCAGCTTGGACGACAGGGGACACGAGCAGTACTTC.

The chain combines TRBV6-1 with TRBJ2-5; 12 positions agree with TRBD2. This CDR3 is 16 amino acids long. V shed 6 bases, J shed 3 bases, and the junction held 8 bases outside the gene matches. The germline V gene encodes CDR1 MNHNS and CDR2 SASEGT. The CDR3 sequence: CASRPLAGGPEETQYF. As DNA, the CDR3 is TGTGCCAGCAGGCCTCTAGCGGGAGGGCCGGAAGAGACCCAGTACTTC.

This clonotype was found many times. This sequence joins TRBV29-1 and TRBJ1-1; D unclear. V dropped 5 bases and J dropped 7 bases, with 11 bases sitting between them. The CDR3 contains 11 residues. Germline-derived CDR1 and CDR2 are SQVTM and ANQGSEA. The CDR3, as DNA: TGCAGCGTTAAGGGTTCGAGTGAAGCTTTCTTT. Translation gives CSVKGSSEAFF.